The present TCR beta chain was sequenced within a study of identical twins. With template switching, a universal primer site was added, and the cDNA carried unique molecular identifiers. In TCRdb, the 5' RACE reads were re-called with MiXCR into one record per CDR3 protein. The sample holds around 470,000 distinct CDR3 sequences, 12% to 15% seen once. Many counts were recorded for this clonotype. The target antigen is unknown. Study-wide results and limits: The models systematically underestimated how much out-of-frame TCR alpha was shared in monozygotic twins. There is a chance that invariant MAIT and iNKT cells partially muddied zero-insertion analyses.

V shed 6 bases and J shed 2 bases, with 5 bases lying between them. The CDR3 runs 12 residues. In germline, CDR1 is MGHDK, CDR2 SYGVNS. This sample also appeared in a second study, on yellow fever vaccine responses in identical twins.

Sequenced: CD4+ T cells sorted from blood. This sequence joins TRBV25-1 and TRBJ2-1; D not resolved. The receptor's source is a woman aged 18-29 years in good health. The CDR3 loop reads CASRGTYNEQFF. Written as DNA, the CDR3 is TGTGCCAGCAGAGGTACCTACAATGAGCAGTTCTTC. Supplemented by reference TRBV25-1 and TRBJ2-1, the full variable domain reads EADIYQTPRYLVIGTGKKITLECSQTMGHDKMYWYQQDPGMELHLIHYSYGVNSTEKGDLSSESTVSRIRTEHFPLTLESARPSHTSQYLCASRGTYNEQFFGPGTRLTVL.